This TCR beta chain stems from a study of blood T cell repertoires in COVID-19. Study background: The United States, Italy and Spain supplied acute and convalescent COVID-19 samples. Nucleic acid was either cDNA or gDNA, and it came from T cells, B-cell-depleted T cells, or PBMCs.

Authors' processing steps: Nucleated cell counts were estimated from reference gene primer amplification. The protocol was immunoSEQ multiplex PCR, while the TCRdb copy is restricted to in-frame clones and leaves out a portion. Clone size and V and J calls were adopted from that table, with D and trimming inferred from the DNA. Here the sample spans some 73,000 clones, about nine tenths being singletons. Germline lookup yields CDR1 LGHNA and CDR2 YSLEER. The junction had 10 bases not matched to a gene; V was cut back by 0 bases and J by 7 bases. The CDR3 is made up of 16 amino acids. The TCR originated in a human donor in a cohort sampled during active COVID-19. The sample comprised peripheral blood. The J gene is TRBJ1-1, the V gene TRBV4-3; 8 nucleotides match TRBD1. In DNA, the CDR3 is TGCGCCAGCAGCCAAGATCTGGGACAGGACTGGAGTGAAGCTTTCTTT. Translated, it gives CASSQDLGQDWSEAFF.